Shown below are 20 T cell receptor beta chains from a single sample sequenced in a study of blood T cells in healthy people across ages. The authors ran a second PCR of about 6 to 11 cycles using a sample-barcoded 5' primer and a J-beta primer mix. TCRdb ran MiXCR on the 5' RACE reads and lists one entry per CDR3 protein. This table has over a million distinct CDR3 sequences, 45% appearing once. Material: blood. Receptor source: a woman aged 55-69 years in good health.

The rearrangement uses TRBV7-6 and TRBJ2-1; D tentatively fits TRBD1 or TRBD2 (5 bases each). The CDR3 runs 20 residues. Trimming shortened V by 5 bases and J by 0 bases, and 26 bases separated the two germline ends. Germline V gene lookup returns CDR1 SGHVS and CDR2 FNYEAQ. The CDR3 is CASSLEGRARSRSSYNEQFF. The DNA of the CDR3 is TGTGCCAGCAGCCTTGAGGGGCGCGCCCGATCGCGGAGCTCCTACAATGAGCAGTTCTTC.

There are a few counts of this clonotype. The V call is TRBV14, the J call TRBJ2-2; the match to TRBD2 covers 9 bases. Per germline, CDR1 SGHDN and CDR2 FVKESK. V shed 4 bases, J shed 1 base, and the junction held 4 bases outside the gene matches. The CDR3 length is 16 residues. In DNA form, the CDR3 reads TGTGCCAGCAGCCCCACTAGCGGGCTGAACACCGGGGAGCTGTTTTTT. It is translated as CASSPTSGLNTGELFF.

Here the CDR3 reads CATARQGVWDLSDEQYF. Written as DNA, the CDR3 is TGTGCCACCGCTCGGCAGGGGGTGTGGGATTTGTCGGACGAGCAGTACTTC. The V call is TRBV24-1, the J call TRBJ2-7; 7 positions match TRBD1. V gave up 9 bases and J gave up 5 bases; unmatched junction bases: 21. This CDR3 region has 17 residues. Germline assignment: CDR1 KGHDR and CDR2 SFDVKD.

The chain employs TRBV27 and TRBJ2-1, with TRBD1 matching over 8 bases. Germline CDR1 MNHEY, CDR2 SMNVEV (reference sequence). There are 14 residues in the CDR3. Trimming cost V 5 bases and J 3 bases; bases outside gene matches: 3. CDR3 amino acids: CASSRTGNYNEQFF. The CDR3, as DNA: TGTGCCAGCAGTCGGACAGGGAACTACAATGAGCAGTTCTTC.

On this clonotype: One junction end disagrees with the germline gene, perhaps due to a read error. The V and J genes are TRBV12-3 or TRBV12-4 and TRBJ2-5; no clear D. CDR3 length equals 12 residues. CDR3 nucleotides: TGTGCCAGCAGTTTGTCTGGAGAGACCCGGTACTTC. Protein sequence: CASSLSGETRYF.

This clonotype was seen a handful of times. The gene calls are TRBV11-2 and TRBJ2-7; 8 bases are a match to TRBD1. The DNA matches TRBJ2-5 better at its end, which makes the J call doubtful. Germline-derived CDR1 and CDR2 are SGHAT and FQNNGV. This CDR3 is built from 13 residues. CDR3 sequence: CASSFGQGATQYF. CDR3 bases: TGTGCCAGCAGCTTTGGGCAGGGGGCGACCCAGTACTTC.

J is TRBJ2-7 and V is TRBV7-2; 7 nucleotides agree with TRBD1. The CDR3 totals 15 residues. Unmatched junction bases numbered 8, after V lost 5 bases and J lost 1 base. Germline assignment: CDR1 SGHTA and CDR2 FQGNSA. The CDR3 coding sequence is TGTGCCAGCAGCAGAGACAGGGTTGGATCCTACGAGCAGTACTTC. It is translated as CASSRDRVGSYEQYF.

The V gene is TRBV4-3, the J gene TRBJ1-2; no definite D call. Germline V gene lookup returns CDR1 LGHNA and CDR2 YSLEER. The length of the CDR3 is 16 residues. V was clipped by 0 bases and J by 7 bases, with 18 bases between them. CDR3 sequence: CASSQDGTPMGGGYTF. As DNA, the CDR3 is TGCGCCAGCAGCCAAGATGGTACCCCAATGGGAGGTGGCTACACCTTC.

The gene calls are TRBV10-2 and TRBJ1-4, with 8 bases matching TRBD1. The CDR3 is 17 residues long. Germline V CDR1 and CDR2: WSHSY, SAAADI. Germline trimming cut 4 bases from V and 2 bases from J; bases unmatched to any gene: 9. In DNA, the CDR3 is TGCGCCAGCAGTGGACAGGGGTTGACAGCGACTAATGAAAAACTGTTTTTT. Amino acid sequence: CASSGQGLTATNEKLFF.

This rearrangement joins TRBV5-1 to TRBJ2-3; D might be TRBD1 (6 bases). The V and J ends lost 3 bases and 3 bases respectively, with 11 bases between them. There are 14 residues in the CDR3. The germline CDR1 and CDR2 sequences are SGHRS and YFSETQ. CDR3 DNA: TGCGCCAGCAGCTCCAGGGGAGTGACAGATACGCAGTATTTT. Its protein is CASSSRGVTDTQYF. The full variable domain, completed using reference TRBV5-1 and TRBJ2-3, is KAGVTQTPRYLIKTRGQQVTLSCSPISGHRSVSWYQQTPGQGLQFLFEYFSETQRNKGNFPGRFSGRQFSNSRSEMNVSTLELGDSALYLCASSSRGVTDTQYFGPGTRLTVL.

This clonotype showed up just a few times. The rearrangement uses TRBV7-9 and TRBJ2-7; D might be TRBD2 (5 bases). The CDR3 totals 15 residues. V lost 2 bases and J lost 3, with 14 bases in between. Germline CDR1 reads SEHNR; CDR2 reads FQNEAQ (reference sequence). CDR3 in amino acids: CASSLTQRSLYEQYF. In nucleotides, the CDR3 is TGTGCCAGCAGCTTAACGCAGCGGAGCCTCTACGAGCAGTACTTC. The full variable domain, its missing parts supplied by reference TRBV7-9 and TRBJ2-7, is DTGVSQNPRHKITKRGQNVTFRCDPISEHNRLYWYRQTLGQGPEFLTYFQNEAQLEKSRLLSDRFSAERPKGSFSTLEIQRTEQGDSAMYLCASSLTQRSLYEQYFGPGTRLTVT.

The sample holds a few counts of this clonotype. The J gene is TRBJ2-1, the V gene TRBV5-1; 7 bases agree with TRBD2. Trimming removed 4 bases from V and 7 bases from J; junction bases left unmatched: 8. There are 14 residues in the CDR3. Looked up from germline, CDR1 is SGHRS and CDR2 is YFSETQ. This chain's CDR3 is CASSPKRDWNEQFF. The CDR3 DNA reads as TGCGCCAGCAGCCCGAAGCGGGATTGGAATGAGCAGTTCTTC. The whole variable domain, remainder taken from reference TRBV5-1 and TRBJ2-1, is KAGVTQTPRYLIKTRGQQVTLSCSPISGHRSVSWYQQTPGQGLQFLFEYFSETQRNKGNFPGRFSGRQFSNSRSEMNVSTLELGDSALYLCASSPKRDWNEQFFGPGTRLTVL.

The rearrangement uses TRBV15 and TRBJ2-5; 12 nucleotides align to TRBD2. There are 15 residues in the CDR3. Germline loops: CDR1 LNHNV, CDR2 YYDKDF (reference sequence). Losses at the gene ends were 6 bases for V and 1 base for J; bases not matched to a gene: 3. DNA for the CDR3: TGTGCCACCAGGACTAGCGGGAGAAGCCAAGAGACCCAGTACTTC. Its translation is CATRTSGRSQETQYF.

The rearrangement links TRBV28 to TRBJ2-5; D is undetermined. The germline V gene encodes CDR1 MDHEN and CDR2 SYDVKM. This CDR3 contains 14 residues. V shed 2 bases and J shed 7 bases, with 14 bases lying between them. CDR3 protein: CASSLLGSKGTQYF. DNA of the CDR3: TGTGCCAGCAGTTTACTGGGCAGCAAAGGGACCCAGTACTTC. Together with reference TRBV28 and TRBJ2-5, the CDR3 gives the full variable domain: DVKVTQSSRYLVKRTGEKVFLECVQDMDHENMFWYRQDPGLGLRLIYFSYDVKMKEKGDIPEGYSVSREKKERFSLILESASTNQTSMYLCASSLLGSKGTQYFGPGTRLLVL.

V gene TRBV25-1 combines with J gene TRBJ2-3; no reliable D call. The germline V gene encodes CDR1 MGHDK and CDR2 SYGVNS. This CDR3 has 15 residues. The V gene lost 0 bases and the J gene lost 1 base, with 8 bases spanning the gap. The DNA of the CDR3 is TGTGCCAGCAGTGAATATAAGAGTGGCACAGATACGCAGTATTTT. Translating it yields CASSEYKSGTDTQYF.

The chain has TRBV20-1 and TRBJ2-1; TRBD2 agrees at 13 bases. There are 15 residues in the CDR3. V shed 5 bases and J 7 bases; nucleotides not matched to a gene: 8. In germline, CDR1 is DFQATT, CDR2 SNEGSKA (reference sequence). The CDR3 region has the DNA TGCAGTGCTGGCAAACTAGCGGGAGGGCTTAATGAGCAGTTCTTC. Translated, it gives CSAGKLAGGLNEQFF.

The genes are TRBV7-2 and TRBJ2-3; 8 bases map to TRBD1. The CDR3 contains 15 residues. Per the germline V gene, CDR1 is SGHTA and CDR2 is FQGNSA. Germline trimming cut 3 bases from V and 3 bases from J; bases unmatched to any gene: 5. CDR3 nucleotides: TGTGCCAGCAGCTTGCAGGGGGCTTTAACAGATACGCAGTATTTT. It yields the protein CASSLQGALTDTQYF.

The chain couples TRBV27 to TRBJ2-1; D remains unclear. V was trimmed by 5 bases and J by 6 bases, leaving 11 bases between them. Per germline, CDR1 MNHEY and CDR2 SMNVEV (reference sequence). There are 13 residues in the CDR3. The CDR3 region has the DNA TGTGCCAGCAGTCGGTACTATTCCAATGAGCAGTTCTTC. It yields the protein CASSRYYSNEQFF.

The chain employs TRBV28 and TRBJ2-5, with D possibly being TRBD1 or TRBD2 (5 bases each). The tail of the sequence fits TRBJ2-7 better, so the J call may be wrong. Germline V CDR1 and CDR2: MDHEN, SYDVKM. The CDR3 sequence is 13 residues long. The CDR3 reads CASSAVGGYEQYF. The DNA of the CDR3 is TGTGCCAGCAGTGCGGTTGGGGGCTACGAGCAGTACTTC.

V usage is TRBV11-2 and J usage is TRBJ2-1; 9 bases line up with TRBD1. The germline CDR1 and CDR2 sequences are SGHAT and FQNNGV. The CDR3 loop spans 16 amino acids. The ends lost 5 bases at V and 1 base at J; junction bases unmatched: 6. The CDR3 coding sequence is TGTGCCAGCAGCCGCACACAGGGGGCGTCCTACAATGAGCAGTTCTTC. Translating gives CASSRTQGASYNEQFF.